Detailed here is one TCR beta chain. This table comes from immunoSEQ multiplex PCR, and its TCRdb copy is limited to in-frame clones, with some not included. This sample has around 200,000 clones, with around 84% found just once. This record comes from a study of blood T cell repertoires in COVID-19. Study context: Both acute and convalescent COVID-19 samples were obtained from the United States, Italy and Spain. The cDNA or gDNA used as material had been derived from T cells, B-cell-depleted T cells, or PBMCs.

CDR3 length equals 16 residues. Looked up from germline, CDR1 is SGHTA and CDR2 is FQGNSA. Trimming pared 5 bases from V and 0 bases from J, leaving 13 bases between. Material: peripheral blood. This clonotype was sampled from an elderly woman with acute or convalescent COVID-19. The V call is TRBV7-2, the J call TRBJ1-4, with a weak D call TRBD1 (6 bases). For the CDR3, the DNA is TGTGCCAGCAGCCCCCGACAGGACCCAACTAATGAAAAACTGTTTTTT. Translated, it gives CASSPRQDPTNEKLFF.